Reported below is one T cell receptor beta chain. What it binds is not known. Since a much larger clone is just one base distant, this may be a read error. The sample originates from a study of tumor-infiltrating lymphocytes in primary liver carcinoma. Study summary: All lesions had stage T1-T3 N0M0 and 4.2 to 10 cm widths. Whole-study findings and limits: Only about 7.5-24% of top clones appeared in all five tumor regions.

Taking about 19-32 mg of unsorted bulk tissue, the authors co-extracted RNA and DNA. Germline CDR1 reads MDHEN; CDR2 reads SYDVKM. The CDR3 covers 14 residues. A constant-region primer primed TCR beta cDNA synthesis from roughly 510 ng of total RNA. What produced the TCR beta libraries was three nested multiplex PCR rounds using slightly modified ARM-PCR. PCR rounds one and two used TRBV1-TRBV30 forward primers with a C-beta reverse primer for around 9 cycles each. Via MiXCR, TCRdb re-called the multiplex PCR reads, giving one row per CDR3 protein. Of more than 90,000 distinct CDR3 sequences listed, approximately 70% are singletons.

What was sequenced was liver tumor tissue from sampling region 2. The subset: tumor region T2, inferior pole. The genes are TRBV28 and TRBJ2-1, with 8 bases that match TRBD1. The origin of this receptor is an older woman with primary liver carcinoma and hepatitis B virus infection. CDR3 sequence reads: CASRRTGFDKEQFF. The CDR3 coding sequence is TGTGCCAGCAGGAGGACAGGGTTCGACAAAGAGCAGTTCTTC.